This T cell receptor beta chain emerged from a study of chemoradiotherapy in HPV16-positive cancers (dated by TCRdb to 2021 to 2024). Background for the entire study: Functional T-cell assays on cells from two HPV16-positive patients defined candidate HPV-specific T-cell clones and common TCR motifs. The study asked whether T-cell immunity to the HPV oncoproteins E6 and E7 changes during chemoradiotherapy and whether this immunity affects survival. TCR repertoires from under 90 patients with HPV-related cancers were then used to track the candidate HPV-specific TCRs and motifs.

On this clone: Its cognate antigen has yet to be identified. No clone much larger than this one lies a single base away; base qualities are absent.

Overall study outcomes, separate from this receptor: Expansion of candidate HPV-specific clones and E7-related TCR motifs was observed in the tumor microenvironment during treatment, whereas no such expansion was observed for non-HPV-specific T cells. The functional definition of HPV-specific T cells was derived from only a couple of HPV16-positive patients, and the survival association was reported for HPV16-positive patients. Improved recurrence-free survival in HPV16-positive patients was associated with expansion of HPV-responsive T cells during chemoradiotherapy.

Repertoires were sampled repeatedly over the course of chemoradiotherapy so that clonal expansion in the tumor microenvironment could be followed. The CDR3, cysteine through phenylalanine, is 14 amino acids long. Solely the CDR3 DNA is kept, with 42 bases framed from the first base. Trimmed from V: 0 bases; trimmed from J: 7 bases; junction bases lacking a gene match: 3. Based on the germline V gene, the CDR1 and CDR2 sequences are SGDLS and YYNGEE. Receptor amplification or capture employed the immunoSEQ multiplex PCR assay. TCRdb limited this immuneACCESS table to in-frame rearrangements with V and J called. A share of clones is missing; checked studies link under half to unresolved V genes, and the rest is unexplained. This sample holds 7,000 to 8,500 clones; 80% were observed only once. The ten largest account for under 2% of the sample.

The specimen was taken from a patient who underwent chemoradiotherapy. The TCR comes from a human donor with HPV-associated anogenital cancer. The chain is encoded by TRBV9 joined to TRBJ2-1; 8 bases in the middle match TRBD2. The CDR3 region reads CASSVAGGQNEQFF. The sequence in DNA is TGTGCCAGCAGCGTAGCGGGGGGGCAGAATGAGCAGTTCTTC.